The clone carrying this T cell receptor (beta chain) was picked up many times. TCRdb independently ran MiXCR on the 5' RACE reads; one entry per CDR3 protein. The table lists some 54,000 distinct CDR3 sequences, more than 8.5% of them singletons. V dropped 4 bases and J dropped 7 bases, with 17 bases sitting between them. The CDR3 runs 14 residues. The data belong to a study of early T cells in non-severe SARS-CoV-2 infection. V usage is TRBV12-3 or TRBV12-4 and J usage is TRBJ2-7, with D possibly matching TRBD1 (6 bases). The sequenced sample was whole blood. The TCR was taken from an adult who was a healthcare worker with PCR-confirmed SARS-CoV-2 infection or an uninfected control (not recorded which). The CDR3 loop reads CASSSSGVLGEQYF. The CDR3 coding sequence is TGTGCCAGCAGTTCTTCAGGGGTATTAGGTGAGCAGTACTTC.